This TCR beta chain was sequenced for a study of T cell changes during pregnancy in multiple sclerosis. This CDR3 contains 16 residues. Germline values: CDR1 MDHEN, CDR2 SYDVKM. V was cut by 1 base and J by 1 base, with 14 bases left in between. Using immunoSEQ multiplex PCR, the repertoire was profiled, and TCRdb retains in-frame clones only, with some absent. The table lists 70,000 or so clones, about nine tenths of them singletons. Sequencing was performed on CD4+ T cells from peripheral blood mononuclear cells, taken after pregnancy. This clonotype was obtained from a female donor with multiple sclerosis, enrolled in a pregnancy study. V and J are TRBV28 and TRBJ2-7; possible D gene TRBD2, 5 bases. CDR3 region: CASSLFEGFISYEQYF. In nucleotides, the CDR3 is TGTGCCAGCAGTTTATTCGAGGGCTTTATTTCCTACGAGCAGTACTTC.